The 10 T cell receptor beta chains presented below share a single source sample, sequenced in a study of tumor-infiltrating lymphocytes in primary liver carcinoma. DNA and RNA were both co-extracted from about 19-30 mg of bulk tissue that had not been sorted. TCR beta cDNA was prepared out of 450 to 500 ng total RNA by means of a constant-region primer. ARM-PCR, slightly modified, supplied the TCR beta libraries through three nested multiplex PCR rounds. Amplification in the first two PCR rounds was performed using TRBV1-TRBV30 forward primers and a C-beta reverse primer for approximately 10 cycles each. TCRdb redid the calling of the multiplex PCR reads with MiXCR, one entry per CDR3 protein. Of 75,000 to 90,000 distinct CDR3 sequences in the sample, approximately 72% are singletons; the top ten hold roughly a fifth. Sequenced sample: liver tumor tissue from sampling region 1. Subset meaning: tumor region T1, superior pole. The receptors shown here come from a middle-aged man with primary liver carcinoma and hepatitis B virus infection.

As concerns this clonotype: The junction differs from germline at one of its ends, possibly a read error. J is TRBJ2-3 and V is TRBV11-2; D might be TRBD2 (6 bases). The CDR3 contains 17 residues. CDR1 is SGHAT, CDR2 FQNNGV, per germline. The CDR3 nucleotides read TGTACCAGCAGCTTAGTCGGCGCGGGGTCGGGCGATGGTACGCAGTATTTT. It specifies CTSSLVGAGSGDGTQYF.

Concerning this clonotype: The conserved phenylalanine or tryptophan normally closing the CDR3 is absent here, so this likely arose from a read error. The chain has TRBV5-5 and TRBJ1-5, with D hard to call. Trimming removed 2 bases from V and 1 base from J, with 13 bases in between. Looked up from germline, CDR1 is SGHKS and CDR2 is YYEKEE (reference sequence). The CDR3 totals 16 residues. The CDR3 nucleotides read TGTGCCAGCAGCTTCAACGGCCTGGGGAGCAATCAGCCCCAGCATTAT. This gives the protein CASSFNGLGSNQPQHY.

CDR3 coding DNA: TGTGCCAGCATAAAGACAGTCTCCTACGAGCAGTACTTC. It translates to CASIKTVSYEQYF. The chain combines TRBV6-5 with TRBJ2-7; a weak D match, TRBD1 (5 bases). The CDR3 is 13 residues long. Per germline, CDR1 MNHEY and CDR2 SVGAGI. V lost 7 bases to trimming and J lost 0 bases, with 10 bases between them.

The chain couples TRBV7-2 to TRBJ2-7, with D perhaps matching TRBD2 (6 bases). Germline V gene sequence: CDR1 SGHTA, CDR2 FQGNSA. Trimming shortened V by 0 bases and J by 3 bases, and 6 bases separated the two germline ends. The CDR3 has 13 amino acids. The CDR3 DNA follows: TGTGCCAGCAGCTTAGCGGAGGGCTACGAGCAGTACTTC. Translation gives CASSLAEGYEQYF.

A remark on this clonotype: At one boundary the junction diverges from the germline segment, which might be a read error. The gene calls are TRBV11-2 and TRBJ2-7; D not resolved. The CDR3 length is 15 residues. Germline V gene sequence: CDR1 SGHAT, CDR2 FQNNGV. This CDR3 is CASSLDEIEIYEQYF. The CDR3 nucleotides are TGTGCCAGCAGCTTAGATGAGATCGAAATCTACGAGCAATACTTC.

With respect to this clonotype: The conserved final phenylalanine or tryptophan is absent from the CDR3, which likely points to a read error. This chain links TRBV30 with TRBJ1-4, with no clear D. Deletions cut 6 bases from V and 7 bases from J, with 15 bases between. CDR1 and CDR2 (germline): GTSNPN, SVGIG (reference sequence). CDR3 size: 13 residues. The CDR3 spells CACAWLEGEKLFL. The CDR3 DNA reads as TGTGCCTGCGCGTGGCTCGAGGGTGAAAAACTGTTTCTT.

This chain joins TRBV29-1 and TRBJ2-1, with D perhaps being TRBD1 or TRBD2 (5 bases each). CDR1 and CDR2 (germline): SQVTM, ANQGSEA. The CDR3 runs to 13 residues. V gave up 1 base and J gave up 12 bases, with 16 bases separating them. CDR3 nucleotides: TGCAGCGTTGAAGGGACGGTGGGGGATGGGCAGTTCTTC. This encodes CSVEGTVGDGQFF.

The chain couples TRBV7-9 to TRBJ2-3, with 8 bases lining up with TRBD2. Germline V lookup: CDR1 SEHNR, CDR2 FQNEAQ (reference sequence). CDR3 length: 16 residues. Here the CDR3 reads CVNSLAGTTSTDTQYF. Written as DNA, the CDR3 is TGTGTCAACAGCTTAGCGGGGACAACGAGCACAGATACGCAGTATTTT.

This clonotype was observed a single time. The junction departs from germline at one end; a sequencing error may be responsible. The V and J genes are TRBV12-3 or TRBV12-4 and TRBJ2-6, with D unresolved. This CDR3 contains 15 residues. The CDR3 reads CANSLGGSEANVLTF. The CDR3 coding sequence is TGTGCCAACAGTTTAGGCGGATCTGAGGCCAACGTCCTGACTTTC.

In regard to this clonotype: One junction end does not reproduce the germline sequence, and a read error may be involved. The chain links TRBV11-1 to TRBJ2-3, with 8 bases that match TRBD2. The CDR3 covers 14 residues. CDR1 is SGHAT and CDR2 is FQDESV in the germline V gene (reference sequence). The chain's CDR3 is CASAGGAYTDTRYF. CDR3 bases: TGTGCCAGCGCGGGGGGAGCTTACACAGATACGCGGTATTTT.